The 27 T cell receptor beta chains given below trace back to one sample, sequenced in a study of blood T cell repertoires in COVID-19. The assay was immunoSEQ multiplex PCR, and TCRdb's table has in-frame clones only and misses some. The data contain roughly 160,000 clones, about 83% of them singletons. Sequencing used peripheral blood. The receptors come from a woman of 80 years or more with acute or convalescent COVID-19.

The rearrangement uses TRBV7-9 and TRBJ2-7, with TRBD2 matching 11 bases. V lost 4 bases to trimming and J lost 6 bases; unmatched junction nucleotides: 8. This CDR3 region has 15 residues. Germline CDR1 SEHNR, CDR2 FQNEAQ (reference sequence). The CDR3 nucleotides read TGTGCCAGCAGCTCTAGCGGGAGGCCATTTGGCGAGCAGTACTTC. It codes for CASSSSGRPFGEQYF.

The J gene is TRBJ1-1, the V gene TRBV3-1 (or the pseudogene TRBV3-2); D gene uncertain. Per the germline V gene, CDR1 is LGHDT and CDR2 is YNNKEL (reference sequence). This CDR3 has 15 amino acids. Trimming took off 1 base at V and 5 bases at J, with 14 bases between the two ends. The CDR3 reads CASSQGTSPGTEAFF. The CDR3 DNA is TGTGCCAGCAGCCAAGGCACATCCCCGGGGACTGAAGCTTTCTTT.

This chain uses TRBV5-1 with TRBJ1-1; 8 bases line up with TRBD1. The CDR3 has 14 residues. After removal of 4 bases from V and 1 base from J, the junction contained 3 bases not matched to a gene. Germline V gene data show CDR1 as SGHRS and CDR2 as YFSETQ. This CDR3 reads CASSGQGQNTEAFF. DNA of the CDR3: TGCGCCAGCAGCGGACAGGGTCAGAACACTGAAGCTTTCTTT.

This chain links TRBV6-2 or TRBV6-3 with TRBJ2-5, with TRBD2 matching over 14 bases. J gave up 4 bases and V 6 bases, and 7 bases lay outside the gene matches. From germline, CDR1 is MNHEY and CDR2 SVGEGT. This CDR3 comprises 16 residues. The CDR3 sequence: CASSPGLAGGVETQYF. In DNA form, the CDR3 reads TGTGCCAGCAGCCCCGGACTAGCGGGGGGCGTAGAGACCCAGTACTTC.

CDR3 region: CASSPEGNTEAFF. DNA of the CDR3: TGTGCCAGCTCACCGGAGGGAAACACTGAAGCTTTCTTT. This rearrangement joins TRBV18 to TRBJ1-1, with no clear D. Germline loops: CDR1 KGHSH, CDR2 LQKENI. The CDR3 spans 13 residues. V shed 3 bases and J shed 2 bases, with 7 bases lying between them.

This clone was counted a single time. The V and J genes are TRBV19 and TRBJ1-1, with TRBD1 matching over 8 bases. Germline assignment: CDR1 LNHDA and CDR2 SQIVND (reference sequence). V shed 3 bases, J shed 2 bases, and the junction held 5 bases outside the gene matches. The CDR3 is 15 residues long. Written as DNA, the CDR3 is TGTGCCAGTAGTATTAGGTCAGGGGGCAACACTGAAGCTTTCTTT. It is translated as CASSIRSGGNTEAFF.

The CDR3 protein is CASSSTGGDEQFF. CDR3 DNA: TGTGCCAGCAGCTCAACAGGGGGCGATGAGCAGTTCTTC. This chain uses TRBV5-4 with TRBJ2-1, with TRBD1 matching over 9 bases. The germline CDR1 and CDR2 sequences are SGHNT and YYREEE (reference sequence). The CDR3 sequence is 13 residues long. The V gene end was trimmed by 3 bases and the J gene end by 8 bases; junction bases not matched to a gene: 3.

V gene TRBV7-2 combines with J gene TRBJ2-1; TRBD1 agrees at 9 bases. V was clipped by 5 bases and J by 9 bases; unmatched bases: 8. The length of the CDR3 is 14 residues. CDR1 and CDR2 from the germline V gene are SGHTA and FQGNSA. Here the CDR3 DNA reads TGTGCCAGCAGCGCCGGGACAGGGAATTCTGAGCAGTTCTTC. As protein: CASSAGTGNSEQFF.

The chain carries TRBV6-1 and TRBJ2-7; D is perhaps TRBD2 (6 bases). With 10 bases removed from V and 3 bases from J, the gap between germline ends came to 10 bases. Per germline, CDR1 MNHNS and CDR2 SASEGT. The CDR3 covers 11 residues. Here the CDR3 reads CATAGGYEQYF. The CDR3 region has the DNA TGTGCCACGGCCGGGGGCTACGAGCAGTACTTC.

The rearrangement joins TRBV19 to TRBJ1-2; TRBD1 might be the D (5 bases). The germline V gene encodes CDR1 LNHDA and CDR2 SQIVND (reference sequence). CDR3 length: 14 residues. Between the trimmed V and J ends, which lost 7 bases and 3 bases, there was a span of 15 bases. For the CDR3, the DNA is TGTGCCAGTAACCAGGGCTATTGGGACTATGGCTACACCTTC. This gives the protein CASNQGYWDYGYTF.

The chain couples TRBV18 to TRBJ2-1, with 9 bases aligning to TRBD1. Germline V gene data show CDR1 as KGHSH and CDR2 as LQKENI. After removal of 5 bases from V and 2 bases from J, the junction contained 4 bases not matched to a gene. The CDR3 runs 15 residues. The CDR3 nucleotides are TGTGCCAGCTCAAGGACAGGGGAGCCCTACAATGAGCAGTTCTTC. The encoded protein is CASSRTGEPYNEQFF.

The chain has TRBV2 and TRBJ2-1, with D possibly TRBD2 on 6 matching bases. Germline assignment: CDR1 SNHLY and CDR2 FYNNEI. The CDR3 is made up of 15 amino acids. Between the trimmed V and J ends, which lost 5 bases and 9 bases, there was a span of 20 bases. CDR3 DNA: TGTGCCAGCAGTTTAGCGGAGAGTGGGTTCGGTGAGCAGTTCTTC. Amino acids: CASSLAESGFGEQFF.

This sequence joins TRBV5-1 and TRBJ2-2; 7 bases map to TRBD1. The CDR3 runs to 15 residues. The V gene's germline CDR1 is SGHRS and CDR2 YFSETQ. The trim removed 4 bases at V and 0 bases at J, leaving 3 bases unmatched. This CDR3 is CASSVGQPNTGELFF. As DNA, the CDR3 is TGCGCCAGCAGCGTGGGACAGCCGAACACCGGGGAGCTGTTTTTT.

The V gene is TRBV29-1, the J gene TRBJ1-1, with TRBD1 matching 7 bases. CDR1 SQVTM and CDR2 ANQGSEA come from the germline V gene. This CDR3 region has 13 residues. Unmatched junction bases numbered 4, after V lost 6 bases and J lost 0 bases. CDR3 loop: CSVTTGLNTEAFF. The CDR3 DNA is TGCAGCGTCACGACAGGGCTGAACACTGAAGCTTTCTTT.

The chain has TRBV24-1 and TRBJ1-2; 7 bases map to TRBD1. The CDR3 runs to 17 residues. Germline V gives CDR1 KGHDR, CDR2 SFDVKD. The J segment lost 4 bases and the V segment lost 3 bases, leaving 13 bases of the junction unmatched. The CDR3 region is CATSDAGQHTLGYGYTF. Here the CDR3 DNA reads TGTGCCACCAGTGATGCGGGACAGCATACCCTTGGCTATGGCTACACCTTC.

This clone has only one observation. The chain has TRBV5-6 and TRBJ2-4; a possible D gene is TRBD1 (5 bases). The CDR3 extends over 14 amino acids. Germline values: CDR1 SGHDT, CDR2 YYEEEE. V was clipped by 4 bases and J by 1 base, with 9 bases between them. The CDR3 loop is CASSQGSAKNIQYF. CDR3 sequence (DNA): TGTGCCAGCAGCCAGGGTTCGGCCAAAAACATTCAGTACTTC.

The rearrangement uses TRBV5-1 and TRBJ2-2; D is unclear. Deletions cut 0 bases from V and 4 bases from J, with 16 bases between. Germline V CDR1 and CDR2: SGHRS, YFSETQ. The CDR3 extends over 17 amino acids. The CDR3 is CASSLVVEAFFTGELFF. CDR3 sequence (DNA): TGCGCCAGCAGCTTGGTAGTTGAAGCCTTCTTCACCGGGGAGCTGTTTTTT. Combining the CDR3 with reference TRBV5-1 and TRBJ2-2 gives the whole variable domain KAGVTQTPRYLIKTRGQQVTLSCSPISGHRSVSWYQQTPGQGLQFLFEYFSETQRNKGNFPGRFSGRQFSNSRSEMNVSTLELGDSALYLCASSLVVEAFFTGELFFGEGSRLTVL.

This chain connects TRBV6-5 to TRBJ2-4; D call uncertain. The CDR3 is made up of 15 amino acids. In germline, CDR1 is MNHEY, CDR2 SVGAGI. V lost 2 bases, J lost 0 bases, and 8 bases lay in between. As DNA, the CDR3 is TGTGCCAGCAGTTACCCAGATCTAGCCAAAAACATTCAGTACTTC. Translating it yields CASSYPDLAKNIQYF.

The table lists this clone with a few counts. This sequence joins TRBV11-2 and TRBJ2-5; D might be TRBD1 (6 bases). Germline-derived CDR1 and CDR2 are SGHAT and FQNNGV. The ends were cut back, 3 bases at V and 6 bases at J, with 17 bases in the middle. The CDR3 has 15 residues. CDR3 region: CASSFYGQGLQTQYF. In nucleotides, the CDR3 is TGTGCCAGCAGCTTTTACGGGCAGGGGTTGCAGACCCAGTACTTC. Supplemented by reference TRBV11-2 and TRBJ2-5, the full variable domain reads EAGVAQSPRYKIIEKRQSVAFWCNPISGHATLYWYQQILGQGPKLLIQFQNNGVVDDSQLPKDRFSAERLKGVDSTLKIQPAKLEDSAVYLCASSFYGQGLQTQYFGPGTRLLVL.

The chain carries TRBV6-4 and TRBJ2-7, with D unclear. The CDR3 covers 15 residues. The V gene's germline CDR1 is MRHNA and CDR2 SNTAGT. V was cut by 2 bases and J by 0 bases, with 11 bases left in between. The CDR3 is CASSDHNKNSYEQYF. The CDR3 nucleotides are TGTGCCAGCAGTGACCACAACAAGAACTCCTACGAGCAGTACTTC.

The CDR3, as DNA: TGTGCCAGCAGTTTTAGCGGGGGGGCTAATGAGCAGTTCTTC. This translates into CASSFSGGANEQFF. The V gene is TRBV9, the J gene TRBJ2-1, with 11 positions matching TRBD2. CDR1 and CDR2 (germline): SGDLS, YYNGEE. With 5 bases clipped from V and 7 bases from J, the junction kept 5 bases outside the gene matches. The CDR3 contains 14 residues.

The J gene is TRBJ2-1, the V gene TRBV7-2, with 8 positions matching TRBD2. Per germline, CDR1 SGHTA and CDR2 FQGNSA. The CDR3 sequence is 16 residues long. The junction had 10 bases not matched to a gene; V was cut back by 5 bases and J by 4 bases. CDR3 protein: CASSRDLAGRYNEQFF. CDR3 bases: TGTGCCAGCAGCCGCGACTTAGCGGGACGTTACAATGAGCAGTTCTTC.

The chain joins TRBV5-6 to TRBJ1-2; TRBD1 aligns across 7 bases. V dropped 4 bases and J dropped 1; count of bases not matched to a gene: 4. The CDR3 loop spans 14 amino acids. In germline, CDR1 is SGHDT, CDR2 YYEEEE. CDR3 coding DNA: TGTGCCAGCAGCCTGACAGGGATTAACTATGGCTACACCTTC. Translated, it gives CASSLTGINYGYTF. The full variable domain, with the rest looked up from reference TRBV5-6 and TRBJ1-2, is DAGVTQSPTHLIKTRGQQVTLRCSPKSGHDTVSWYQQALGQGPQFIFQYYEEEERQRGNFPDRFSGHQFPNYSSELNVNALLLGDSALYLCASSLTGINYGYTFGSGTRLTVV.

CDR3 region: CASSPRRESYEQYF. For the CDR3, the DNA is TGTGCCAGCAGCCCTAGACGGGAAAGTTACGAGCAGTACTTC. V and J are TRBV3-1 (or the pseudogene TRBV3-2) and TRBJ2-7; D may be TRBD2 (5 bases). The CDR3 has 14 residues. Trimming removed 4 bases at V and 4 bases at J, with 14 bases between. Germline loops: CDR1 LGHDT, CDR2 YNNKEL (reference sequence).

The CDR3 nucleotides read TGTGCCAGCAAGGGGGATAGCAATCAGCCCCAGCATTTT. It codes for CASKGDSNQPQHF. The chain combines TRBV2 with TRBJ1-5; tentative D call: TRBD1 (6 bases). From germline, CDR1 is SNHLY and CDR2 FYNNEI. This CDR3 has 13 residues. V dropped 7 bases and J dropped 0 bases, with 7 bases sitting between them.

The genes are TRBV25-1 and TRBJ1-4; 10 bases map to TRBD1. V lost 4 bases and J lost 7; bases outside the gene matches: 6. Germline V gene sequence: CDR1 MGHDK, CDR2 SYGVNS. The CDR3 sequence is 15 residues long. In DNA, the CDR3 is TGTGCCAGCAGTGCGACAGGGGGCGGTCGTGAAAAACTGTTTTTT. Translated: CASSATGGGREKLFF.

V usage is TRBV5-1 and J usage is TRBJ1-6, with a tentative D call TRBD1 (5 bases). The V gene's germline CDR1 is SGHRS and CDR2 YFSETQ. The CDR3 spans 16 residues. V was pared by 0 bases and J by 8 bases, with 15 bases between. The CDR3 region has the DNA TGCGCCAGCAGCTTGGCCGGCGGGGCGGTGGATTCACCCCTCCACTTT. Protein sequence: CASSLAGGAVDSPLHF. Together with reference TRBV5-1 and TRBJ1-6, the CDR3 gives the full variable domain: KAGVTQTPRYLIKTRGQQVTLSCSPISGHRSVSWYQQTPGQGLQFLFEYFSETQRNKGNFPGRFSGRQFSNSRSEMNVSTLELGDSALYLCASSLAGGAVDSPLHFGNGTRLTVT.